This T cell receptor beta chain was recovered during a study of blood T cell repertoires in COVID-19. The repertoire was sequenced with immunoSEQ multiplex PCR; TCRdb's copy has only in-frame clones and lacks some. Of tens of thousands of clones in the sample, more than 75% were seen once. The sample was peripheral blood. The origin of this receptor is a human donor with acute or convalescent COVID-19. The donor label of this sample is uncertain.

The DNA of the CDR3 is TGTGCCAGTACGACCACAGGGTCAGCTAACTATGGCTACACCTTC. Residues: CASTTTGSANYGYTF. The gene calls are TRBV19 and TRBJ1-2, with D perhaps matching TRBD1 (6 bases). The germline gives CDR1 LNHDA, CDR2 SQIVND (reference sequence). V was trimmed by 7 bases and J by 0 bases, leaving 15 bases between them. The length of the CDR3 is 15 residues.